This passage covers 19 T cell receptor beta chains from one sample sequenced in a study of intratumoral heterogeneity in liver cancer. Libraries were prepared by immunoSEQ multiplex PCR; TCRdb keeps only in-frame clonotypes and omits some of them. The table shows about 5,900 clones, with about 64% occurring only once. Sequencing used tumor-adjacent normal tissue, obtained before any cancer treatment. All receptors come from a man between 70 and 80 years old with hepatocellular carcinoma.

This clone appeared a few times. The chain uses TRBV28 and TRBJ1-1; D not certain. With 8 bases removed from V and 0 bases from J, the gap between germline ends came to 10 bases. This CDR3 spans 13 amino acids. Germline loops: CDR1 MDHEN, CDR2 SYDVKM. The CDR3 bases are TGTGCCAGCTTTAGTAACATGAACACTGAAGCTTTCTTT. Protein product: CASFSNMNTEAFF.

The J gene is TRBJ2-2, the V gene TRBV11-2; D remains unclear. This CDR3 region has 12 residues. Per germline, CDR1 SGHAT and CDR2 FQNNGV. The germline V and J ends were trimmed by 4 bases and 3 bases, with 3 bases remaining between them. The CDR3 region is CASSSDTGELFF. The CDR3 coding sequence is TGTGCCAGCAGCTCGGACACCGGGGAGCTGTTTTTT. The full variable domain, in which reference TRBV11-2 and TRBJ2-2 provide the parts outside the CDR3, is EAGVAQSPRYKIIEKRQSVAFWCNPISGHATLYWYQQILGQGPKLLIQFQNNGVVDDSQLPKDRFSAERLKGVDSTLKIQPAKLEDSAVYLCASSSDTGELFFGEGSRLTVL.

This chain connects TRBV19 to TRBJ2-4; the D gene could be TRBD1 or TRBD2 (5 bases each). The CDR3 has 15 amino acids. Germline V gene data show CDR1 as LNHDA and CDR2 as SQIVND (reference sequence). V was cut by 7 bases and J by 4 bases, with 17 bases left in between. The CDR3 reads CASKPLGDGKNIQYF. Written as DNA, the CDR3 is TGTGCCAGTAAACCCCTCGGGGACGGAAAAAACATTCAGTACTTC.

The chain recombines TRBV6-2 or TRBV6-3 with TRBJ2-1; D unresolved. The V gene lost 5 bases and the J gene lost 4 bases, with 9 bases spanning the gap. Germline CDR1 reads MNHEY; CDR2 reads SVGEGT. CDR3 length: 13 residues. The CDR3 coding sequence is TGTGCCAGCAGTACTGACTTTTACAATGAGCAGTTCTTC. Translation gives CASSTDFYNEQFF.

The rearrangement joins TRBV2 to TRBJ1-6; 8 nucleotides match TRBD1. CDR3 length: 15 residues. The germline gives CDR1 SNHLY, CDR2 FYNNEI. With V trimmed by 4 bases and J by 3 bases, 2 bases remained unmatched. CDR3 protein: CASSVGTGYNSPLHF. The CDR3 coding sequence is TGTGCCAGCAGTGTTGGGACAGGCTATAATTCACCCCTCCACTTT. Using reference TRBV2 and TRBJ1-6 for the parts outside the CDR3, the full variable domain is EPEVTQTPSHQVTQMGQEVILRCVPISNHLYFYWYRQILGQKVEFLVSFYNNEISEKSEIFDDQFSVERPDGSNFTLKIRSTKLEDSAMYFCASSVGTGYNSPLHFGNGTRLTVT.

The V call is TRBV3-1 (or the pseudogene TRBV3-2), the J call TRBJ2-5; possibly TRBD1 for D (5 bases). Trimming cost V 2 bases and J 2 bases, with 12 bases left between them. This CDR3 contains 15 residues. Per the germline V gene, CDR1 is LGHDT and CDR2 is YNNKEL (reference sequence). DNA of the CDR3: TGTGCCAGCAGCCAACCACGACAGTTGCAAGAGACCCAGTACTTC. It is translated as CASSQPRQLQETQYF.

J is TRBJ1-1 and V is TRBV10-3; a possible D gene is TRBD1 (5 bases). V lost 3 bases and J 5 bases, leaving 19 bases between the germline ends. Germline V CDR1 and CDR2: ENHRY, SYGVKD. There are 16 residues in the CDR3. CDR3 region: CAISEYGQGARTEAFF. Here the CDR3 DNA reads TGTGCCATCAGTGAATACGGTCAGGGAGCGAGAACTGAAGCTTTCTTT.

V and J are TRBV27 and TRBJ1-1; D call uncertain. CDR3 length: 10 residues. Germline V gene lookup returns CDR1 MNHEY and CDR2 SMNVEV (reference sequence). V shed 11 bases and J shed 2 bases, with 6 bases lying between them. CDR3 nucleotides: TGTGCCGCGGGAAACACTGAAGCTTTCTTT. It is translated as CAAGNTEAFF.

In this sample, this clone is medium-sized (0.01 to 0.1%). This chain links TRBV27 with TRBJ2-2; D uncertain. V was clipped by 4 bases and J by 6 bases, with 3 bases between them. The CDR3 spans 11 residues. Germline CDR1 is MNHEY and CDR2 is SMNVEV (reference sequence). The CDR3 is CASSSAGELFF. CDR3 DNA sequence: TGTGCCAGCAGTTCGGCCGGGGAGCTGTTTTTT.

The chain couples TRBV2 to TRBJ2-1, with D tentatively TRBD1 or TRBD2 (6 bases each). In germline, CDR1 is SNHLY, CDR2 FYNNEI. The CDR3 extends over 16 amino acids. V was pared by 10 bases and J by 2 bases, with 21 bases between. The CDR3 here is CATHEEGHMPYNEQFF. The CDR3 DNA is TGTGCCACCCACGAGGAGGGACATATGCCCTACAATGAGCAGTTCTTC.

The chain recombines TRBV19 with TRBJ2-1; D not certain. Germline CDR1 reads LNHDA; CDR2 reads SQIVND (reference sequence). This CDR3 region has 13 residues. V lost 10 bases, J lost 5 bases, and 15 bases lay in between. The CDR3 DNA follows: TGTGCCACCTCACCAAGTCGGCACAATGAGCAGTTCTTC. This gives the protein CATSPSRHNEQFF.

The V gene is TRBV12-3 or TRBV12-4, the J gene TRBJ2-2, with a possible D match to TRBD1 (5 bases). V lost 6 bases and J lost 5, with 10 bases in between. CDR3 length: 13 amino acids. CDR3 loop: CASRQGWTGELFF. In nucleotides, the CDR3 is TGTGCCAGCAGGCAGGGATGGACCGGGGAGCTGTTTTTT.

This chain connects TRBV19 to TRBJ1-2, with TRBD1 matching over 7 bases. After removal of 1 base from V and 8 bases from J, the junction contained 10 bases not matched to a gene. Germline V gene sequence: CDR1 LNHDA, CDR2 SQIVND (reference sequence). The CDR3 is 15 residues long. The CDR3 DNA follows: TGTGCCAGTAGTATAGGCCGACAGGGCTGGAGCGGCTACACCTTC. This sequence encodes CASSIGRQGWSGYTF.

Only one count was recorded for this clone. The chain links TRBV7-8 to TRBJ1-3; 9 nucleotides agree with TRBD1. The J segment lost 2 bases and the V segment lost 5 bases, leaving 13 bases of the junction unmatched. CDR1 and CDR2 from the germline V gene are SGHVS and FQNEAQ. The CDR3 length is 18 residues. The DNA for the CDR3 is TGTGCCAGCAGCCCCAACGGGGACAGGGTCGTCCCTGGAAACACCATATATTTT. It is translated as CASSPNGDRVVPGNTIYF.

This sequence joins TRBV6-2 or TRBV6-3 and TRBJ1-2; no definite D call. Germline values: CDR1 MNHEY, CDR2 SVGEGT. V shed 4 bases and J shed 1 base, with 10 bases lying between them. The length of the CDR3 is 14 residues. The CDR3: CASSSGPRNYGYTF. The CDR3 nucleotides read TGTGCCAGCAGTTCTGGACCTCGTAACTATGGCTACACCTTC.

J is TRBJ2-7 and V is TRBV5-6; 9 bases are a match to TRBD1. The V segment lost 4 bases and the J segment 3 bases; nucleotides outside the gene matches: 11. This CDR3 comprises 16 residues. Germline V CDR1 and CDR2: SGHDT, YYEEEE. The CDR3 here is CASSAGQGGKHYEQYF. CDR3 bases: TGTGCCAGCAGCGCGGGACAGGGAGGGAAGCACTACGAGCAGTACTTC.

This clone was observed a handful of times. V gene TRBV13 combines with J gene TRBJ2-5; D may correspond to TRBD1 or TRBD2 (6 bases each). Trimming removed 5 bases at V and 6 bases at J, with 19 bases between. CDR1 PRHDT and CDR2 FYEKMQ come from the germline V gene (reference sequence). This CDR3 has 15 amino acids. CDR3 DNA: TGTGCCAGCAGCCAGAGAGGGGGGCAGGGGAAGACCCAGTACTTC. Translation: CASSQRGGQGKTQYF.

The chain uses TRBV5-1 and TRBJ2-2; D is unclear. Looked up from germline, CDR1 is SGHRS and CDR2 is YFSETQ. V was pared by 0 bases and J by 9 bases, with 6 bases between. The CDR3 loop spans 12 amino acids. The CDR3 sequence is CASSLDSRELFF. DNA of the CDR3: TGCGCCAGCAGCTTGGACTCCCGGGAGCTGTTTTTT. Combining the CDR3 with reference TRBV5-1 and TRBJ2-2 gives the whole variable domain KAGVTQTPRYLIKTRGQQVTLSCSPISGHRSVSWYQQTPGQGLQFLFEYFSETQRNKGNFPGRFSGRQFSNSRSEMNVSTLELGDSALYLCASSLDSRELFFGEGSRLTVL.

The chain carries TRBV10-3 and TRBJ2-5, with 10 bases fitting TRBD2. V shed 2 bases, J shed 3 bases, and the junction held 9 bases outside the gene matches. Germline-derived CDR1 and CDR2 are ENHRY and SYGVKD. The CDR3 is made up of 17 amino acids. CDR3 DNA: TGTGCCATCAGTGAGGCCCTCCGCCTAGCGGGGGAAGAGACCCAGTACTTC. Residues: CAISEALRLAGEETQYF.